One sample yielded the 6 T cell receptor beta chains listed below, sequenced in a study of CD8+ T cells in alopecia areata. As the sequencing template, cDNA was produced by extracting RNA and reverse transcribing it. Method: immunoSEQ multiplex PCR; TCRdb's copy keeps in-frame clones and lacks some. The sample lists 110,000 to 150,000 clones, 58% occurring once. Sequences were derived from CD4+ T cells sorted from blood, sampled at week 0. The origin of the receptors is a human donor with alopecia areata.

This clone was observed a single time. This chain uses TRBV23-1 with TRBJ2-2; TRBD1 matches at 9 bases. TRBV23-1 is identified as an open reading frame with a role that is uncertain. The V segment lost 9 bases and the J segment 1 base; nucleotides outside the gene matches: 3. CDR3 length equals 14 residues. The CDR3 DNA follows: TGCGCCAGACTGGGACAGGGGAACACCGGGGAGCTGTTTTTT. Translating gives CARLGQGNTGELFF.

Worth noting for this clone: Within the sample, other DNA sequences also encode this same CDR3. The chain has TRBV29-1 and TRBJ2-1; the D is unclear. Germline loops: CDR1 SQVTM, CDR2 ANQGSEA. The CDR3 totals 13 residues. The ends were cut back, 5 bases at V and 0 bases at J, with 8 bases in the middle. The CDR3 DNA reads TGCAGCGTTCGGACGAGCTCCTACAATGAGCAGTTCTTC. Its protein is CSVRTSSYNEQFF.

This chain connects TRBV9 to TRBJ2-5; D unclear. The CDR3 covers 14 residues. In germline, CDR1 is SGDLS, CDR2 YYNGEE. Deletions cut 3 bases from V and 5 bases from J, with 14 bases between. CDR3 sequence: CASSEGPTGETQYF. The CDR3 nucleotides read TGTGCCAGCAGCGAGGGCCCAACCGGGGAGACCCAGTACTTC.

The rearrangement links TRBV2 to TRBJ1-2; D not certain. Germline CDR1 and CDR2: SNHLY and FYNNEI. Trimming removed 7 bases from V and 6 bases from J, with 15 bases in between. The CDR3 is 13 residues long. The chain's CDR3 is CASTTTLRNGYTF. The CDR3, as DNA: TGTGCCAGCACCACAACCTTAAGGAATGGCTACACCTTC.

The rearrangement links TRBV4-3 to TRBJ2-5; 9 positions match TRBD2. CDR1 and CDR2 from the germline V gene are LGHNA and YSLEER. There are 19 residues in the CDR3. After removal of 0 bases from V and 5 bases from J, the junction contained 16 bases not matched to a gene. CDR3 sequence reads: CASSQDHSSGETSTETQYF. CDR3 bases: TGCGCCAGCAGCCAAGACCATTCTAGCGGGGAGACATCAACGGAGACCCAGTACTTC.

The rearrangement joins TRBV25-1 to TRBJ1-6; possible D gene TRBD1, 6 bases. V shed 4 bases and J shed 10 bases, with 11 bases lying between them. This CDR3 is 13 amino acids long. Germline CDR1 reads MGHDK; CDR2 reads SYGVNS. CDR3 residues: CASSARQESPLHF. The CDR3, as DNA: TGTGCCAGCAGTGCCCGACAGGAATCACCCCTCCACTTT.